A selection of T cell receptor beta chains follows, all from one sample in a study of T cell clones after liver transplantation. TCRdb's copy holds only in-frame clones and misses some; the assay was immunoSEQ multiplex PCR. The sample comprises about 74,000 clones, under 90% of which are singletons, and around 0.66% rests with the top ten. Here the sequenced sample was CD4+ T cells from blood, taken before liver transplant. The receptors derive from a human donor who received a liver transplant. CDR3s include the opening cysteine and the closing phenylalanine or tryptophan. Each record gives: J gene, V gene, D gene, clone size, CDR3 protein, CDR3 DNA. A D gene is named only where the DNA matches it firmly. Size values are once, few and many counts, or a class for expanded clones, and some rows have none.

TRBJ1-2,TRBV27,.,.,CASRERMSYGYTF,TGTGCCAGCAGGGAAAGGATGTCCTATGGCTACACCTTC
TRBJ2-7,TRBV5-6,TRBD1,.,CASSLEGALFEQYF,TGTGCCAGCAGCTTGGAGGGGGCCCTCTTCGAGCAGTACTTC
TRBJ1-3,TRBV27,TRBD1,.,CASSLTGFGNTIYF,TGTGCCAGCAGTCTGACAGGGTTTGGAAACACCATATATTTT
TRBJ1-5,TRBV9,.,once,CASSVRPNQPQHF,TGTGCCAGCAGCGTTCGTCCGAATCAGCCCCAGCATTTT
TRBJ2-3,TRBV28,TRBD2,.,CASSLSPGLGGDTQYF,TGTGCCAGCAGTTTATCCCCGGGACTAGGGGGGGATACGCAGTATTTT
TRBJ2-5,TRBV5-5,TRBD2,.,CASSLGPSLAGPQETQYF,TGTGCCAGCAGCTTGGGTCCCTCCCTAGCGGGCCCCCAAGAGACCCAGTACTTC
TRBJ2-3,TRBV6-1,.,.,CASSVVITDTQYF,TGTGCCAGCAGTGTAGTCATCACAGATACGCAGTATTTT
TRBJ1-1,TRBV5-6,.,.,CASSVWGGEAFF,TGTGCCAGCAGCGTCTGGGGAGGTGAAGCTTTCTTT
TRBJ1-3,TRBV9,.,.,CASSPNWGAGSGNTIYF,TGTGCCAGCAGCCCCAATTGGGGGGCAGGCTCTGGAAACACCATATATTTT
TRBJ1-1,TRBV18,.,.,CASSPRQQNTEAFF,TGTGCCAGCTCCCCCAGACAGCAGAACACTGAAGCTTTCTTT
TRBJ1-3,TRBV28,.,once,CASSLSGSGNTIYF,TGTGCCAGCAGTTTATCCGGTTCTGGAAACACCATATATTTT
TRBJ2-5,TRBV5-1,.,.,CASGRTAEETQYF,TGCGCCAGCGGACGGACCGCCGAAGAGACCCAGTACTTC
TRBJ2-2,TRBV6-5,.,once,CASSPRAVPGELFF,TGTGCCAGCAGCCCGAGGGCGGTCCCCGGGGAGCTGTTTTTT
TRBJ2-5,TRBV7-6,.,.,CASSPTSTLAETQYF,TGTGCCAGCAGCCCGACATCCACCCTGGCGGAGACCCAGTACTTC
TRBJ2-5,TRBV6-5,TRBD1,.,CASSSGTVKGTQYF,TGTGCCAGCAGTTCCGGGACAGTAAAGGGTACCCAGTACTTC
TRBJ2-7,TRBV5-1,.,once,CASSLGLLIYEQYF,TGCGCCAGCAGCTTGGGCCTACTAATCTACGAGCAGTACTTC
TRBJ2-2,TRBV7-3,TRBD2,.,CASSLQGGPFLSELFF,TGTGCCAGCAGCTTACAGGGAGGGCCTTTTTTATCGGAGCTGTTTTTT
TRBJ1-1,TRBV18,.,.,CASSPRGNTEAFF,TGTGCCAGCTCACCGCGAGGGAACACTGAAGCTTTCTTT
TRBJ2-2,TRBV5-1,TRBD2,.,CASSPTAGGNTGELFF,TGCGCCAGCAGCCCCACGGCGGGAGGGAACACCGGGGAGCTGTTTTTT
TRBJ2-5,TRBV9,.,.,CASSANLRGGQETQYF,TGTGCCAGCAGCGCTAACCTCAGGGGGGGGCAGGAGACCCAGTACTTC
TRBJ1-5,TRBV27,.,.,CASSPTREQPQHF,TGTGCCAGCAGCCCCACCAGGGAGCAGCCCCAGCATTTT
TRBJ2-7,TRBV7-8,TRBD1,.,CASSAPTGTGKQYF,TGTGCCAGCAGCGCTCCTACCGGGACAGGGAAGCAGTACTTC
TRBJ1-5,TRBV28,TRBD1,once,CASSRTGNNQPQHF,TGTGCCAGCAGTAGGACAGGGAACAATCAGCCCCAGCATTTT
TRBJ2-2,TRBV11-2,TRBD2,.,CASSPPGTTNTGELFF,TGTGCCAGCAGCCCGCCCGGGACTACCAACACCGGGGAGCTGTTTTTT
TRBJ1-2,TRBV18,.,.,CASSPGGIYGYTF,TGTGCCAGCTCACCGGGCGGAATCTATGGCTACACCTTC
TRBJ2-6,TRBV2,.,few,CASSDLLVGEFSGANVLTF,TGTGCCAGCAGTGACCTTCTCGTAGGGGAGTTCTCTGGGGCCAACGTCCTGACTTTC
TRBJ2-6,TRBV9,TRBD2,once,CASSASSGGSGANVLTF,TGTGCCAGCAGCGCAAGTAGCGGGGGCTCTGGGGCCAACGTCCTGACTTTC
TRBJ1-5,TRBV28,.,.,CASSLAQELTQHF,TGTGCCAGCAGTTTAGCCCAAGAGTTGACCCAGCATTTT
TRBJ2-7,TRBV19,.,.,CASSRAQNSYEQYF,TGTGCCAGCTCGAGGGCCCAGAACTCCTACGAGCAGTACTTC
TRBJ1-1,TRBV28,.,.,CSAGGPRSGAFF,TGTTCCGCCGGGGGCCCCCGAAGTGGAGCTTTCTTT
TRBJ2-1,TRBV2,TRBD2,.,CASRGRGLAAYNEQFF,TGTGCCAGCAGGGGAAGGGGACTAGCGGCCTACAATGAGCAGTTCTTC
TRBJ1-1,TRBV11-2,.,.,CASSSRRGLLMNTEAFF,TGTGCCAGCAGCTCCCGGAGAGGTCTACTGATGAACACTGAAGCTTTCTTT
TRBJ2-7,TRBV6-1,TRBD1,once,CASSEPGTGFYEQYF,TGTGCCAGCAGTGAACCCGGGACAGGGTTTTACGAGCAGTACTTC
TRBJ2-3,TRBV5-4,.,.,CASSSGSTDTQYF,TGTGCCAGCAGTAGCGGTAGCACAGATACGCAGTATTTT
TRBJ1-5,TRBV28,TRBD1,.,CASSLPDRESQPQHF,TGTGCCAGCAGTTTGCCCGACAGGGAATCCCAGCCCCAGCATTTT
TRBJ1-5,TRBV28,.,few,CASSSPTGYSNQPQHF,TGTGCCAGCAGTTCCCCGACAGGATATAGCAATCAGCCCCAGCATTTT
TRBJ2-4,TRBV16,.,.,CASSAPRTGSVKNIQYF,TGTGCCAGCAGCGCTCCCAGAACAGGGTCGGTCAAAAACATTCAGTACTTC
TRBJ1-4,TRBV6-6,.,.,CASSYDIFNEKLFF,TGTGCCAGCAGTTACGATATATTTAATGAAAAACTGTTTTTT
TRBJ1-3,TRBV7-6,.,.,CASSQDRQSRAPYF,TGTGCCAGCAGCCAGGATCGTCAGTCCCGGGCACCATATTTT
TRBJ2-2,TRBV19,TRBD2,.,CASTTIGLAGKTGELFF,TGTGCCAGTACCACCATCGGACTAGCGGGAAAGACCGGGGAGCTGTTTTTT
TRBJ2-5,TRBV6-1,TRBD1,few,CASGGTGDGTQYF,TGTGCCAGCGGGGGGACAGGGGATGGGACCCAGTACTTC
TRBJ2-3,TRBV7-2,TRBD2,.,CASSATGTSGGTQYF,TGTGCCAGCAGCGCGACCGGGACTAGCGGAGGTACGCAGTATTTT
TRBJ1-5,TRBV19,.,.,CASSIDPHSNQPQHF,TGTGCCAGTAGTATAGATCCCCATAGCAATCAGCCCCAGCATTTT
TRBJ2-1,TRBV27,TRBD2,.,CASNPKMWGDGTRDEQFF,TGTGCCAGCAACCCCAAGATGTGGGGGGACGGGACTAGAGATGAGCAGTTCTTC
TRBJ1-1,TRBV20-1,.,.,CSARYTTEAFF,TGCAGTGCTAGATATACCACGGAAGCTTTCTTT